This T cell receptor beta chain was documented in a study of blood T cell repertoires in COVID-19. In germline, CDR1 is SGHDT, CDR2 YYEEEE. The V and J ends lost 4 bases and 5 bases, in that order; junction bases with no gene match: 2. The CDR3 runs to 13 residues. Measured with immunoSEQ multiplex PCR; TCRdb has only the in-frame clones, and not every one. The sample holds about 320,000 clones; 70% to 90% are singletons and the top ten take roughly 7%. The receptor was isolated from a human donor in a cohort sampled during active COVID-19. The sequenced sample was peripheral blood. This rearrangement joins TRBV5-6 to TRBJ2-4; 8 bases are a match to TRBD2. The CDR3 DNA reads TGTGCCAGCAGCCGGCGGGAGGAAAACATTCAGTACTTC. Translation: CASSRREENIQYF.